The clone carrying this T cell receptor beta chain was counted at least ten times. The antigen remains undetermined. This entry comes from a study of early T cells in non-severe SARS-CoV-2 infection. Study-wide background: From unsorted whole blood, bulk RNA was sequenced, and the chains remained unpaired.

Unique molecular identifiers were added to individual cDNA molecules. From the 5' RACE reads, TCRdb called clonotypes with MiXCR, one entry per CDR3 protein. This repertoire shows 20,000 to 25,000 distinct CDR3 sequences, around 4.5% found once; its top ten account for about 20%. Whole-study results and caveats: A preference for anti-spike CD8 responses marked VDJdb matching, which missed private and CD4 specificities.

The receptor was derived from an adult who was a healthcare worker with PCR-confirmed SARS-CoV-2 infection or an uninfected control (not recorded which). The sample was whole blood.

The CDR3 region is CASSHYGSLGDTQYF. CDR3 DNA: TGTGCCAGCAGTCACTACGGATCTCTCGGGGATACGCAGTATTTT. This chain connects TRBV12-3 or TRBV12-4 to TRBJ2-3; D gene unclear. V was trimmed by 5 bases and J by 6 bases, leaving 18 bases between them. This CDR3 is built from 15 residues.